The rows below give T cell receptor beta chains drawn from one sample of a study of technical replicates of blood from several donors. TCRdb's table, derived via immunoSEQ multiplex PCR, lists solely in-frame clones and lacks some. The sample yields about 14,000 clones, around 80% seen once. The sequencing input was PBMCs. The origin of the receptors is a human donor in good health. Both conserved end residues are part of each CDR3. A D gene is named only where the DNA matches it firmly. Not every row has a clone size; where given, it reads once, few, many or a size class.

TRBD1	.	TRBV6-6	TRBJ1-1	TGTGCCAGCAGTTACCCAGGACAGGGGCGGAACACTGAAGCTTTCTTT	CASSYPGQGRNTEAFF
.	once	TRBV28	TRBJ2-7	TGTGCCAGCAGTTCCTTCTACGAGCAGTACTTC	CASSSFYEQYF
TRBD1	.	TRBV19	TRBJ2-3	TGTGCCAGTAGTCAAACAGGGGTCACAGATACGCAGTATTTT	CASSQTGVTDTQYF
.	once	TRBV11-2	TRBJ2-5	TGTGCCAGCAGCTTATCGTTCGGTGTATTCCAAGAGACCCAGTACTTC	CASSLSFGVFQETQYF
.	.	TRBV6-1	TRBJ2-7	TGTGCCAGCAGCCTCGGAGGGCCCAGTGAGCAGTACTTC	CASSLGGPSEQYF
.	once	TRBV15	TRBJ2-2	TGTGCCACCAGCAGAGATACTCTAGATTGGACTACCCTTATGTCCGGGGAGCTGTTTTTT	CATSRDTLDWTTLMSGELFF
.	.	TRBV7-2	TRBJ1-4	TGTGCCAGCAGCTTAGGGGGCGGCTATGCAACTAATGAAAAACTGTTTTTT	CASSLGGGYATNEKLFF
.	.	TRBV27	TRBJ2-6	.	CASSSSGLAGTTSGANVLTF
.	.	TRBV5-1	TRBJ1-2	TGCGCCAGCAGCTTCTGGGCTGGCTATGGCTACACCTTC	CASSFWAGYGYTF
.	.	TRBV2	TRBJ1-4	TGTGCCAGCACCCTTATATTCCGGTTGGAGGAAAAACTGTTTTTT	CASTLIFRLEEKLFF